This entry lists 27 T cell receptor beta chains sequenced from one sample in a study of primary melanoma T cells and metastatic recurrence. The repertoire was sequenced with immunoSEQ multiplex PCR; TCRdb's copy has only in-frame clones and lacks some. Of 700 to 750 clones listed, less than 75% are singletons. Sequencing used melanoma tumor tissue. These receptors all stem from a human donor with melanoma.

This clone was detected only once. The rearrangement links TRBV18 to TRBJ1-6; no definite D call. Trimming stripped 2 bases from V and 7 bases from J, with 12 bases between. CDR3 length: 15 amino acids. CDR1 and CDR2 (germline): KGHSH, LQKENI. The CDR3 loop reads CASSPSQTVNSPLHF. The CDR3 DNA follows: TGTGCCAGCTCACCAAGTCAGACGGTCAATTCACCCCTCCACTTT.

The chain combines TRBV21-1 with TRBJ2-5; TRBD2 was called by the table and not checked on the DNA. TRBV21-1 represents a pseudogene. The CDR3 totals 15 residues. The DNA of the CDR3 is TGTGCCAGCAGCCTGACTAGCGGGGAACGGGAGACCCAGTACTTC. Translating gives CASSLTSGERETQYF.

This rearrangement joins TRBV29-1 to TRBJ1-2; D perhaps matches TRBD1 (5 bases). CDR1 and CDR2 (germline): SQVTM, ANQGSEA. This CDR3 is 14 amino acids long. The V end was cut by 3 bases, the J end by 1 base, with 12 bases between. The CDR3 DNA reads TGCAGCGTTGAGACAGAGGGGCTTAACTATGGCTACACCTTC. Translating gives CSVETEGLNYGYTF.

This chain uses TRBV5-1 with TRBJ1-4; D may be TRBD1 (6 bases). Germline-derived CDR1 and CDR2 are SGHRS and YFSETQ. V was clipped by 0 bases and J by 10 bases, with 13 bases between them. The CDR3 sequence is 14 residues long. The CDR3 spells CASSLGRGTGKLFF. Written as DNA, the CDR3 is TGCGCCAGCAGCTTGGGCAGGGGAACGGGAAAACTGTTTTTT.

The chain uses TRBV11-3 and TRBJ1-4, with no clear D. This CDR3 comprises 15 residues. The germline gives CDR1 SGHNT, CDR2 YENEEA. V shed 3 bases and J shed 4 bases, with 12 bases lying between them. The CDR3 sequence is CASSLHLGVNEKLFF. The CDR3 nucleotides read TGTGCCAGCAGCTTGCACCTCGGGGTTAATGAAAAACTGTTTTTT.

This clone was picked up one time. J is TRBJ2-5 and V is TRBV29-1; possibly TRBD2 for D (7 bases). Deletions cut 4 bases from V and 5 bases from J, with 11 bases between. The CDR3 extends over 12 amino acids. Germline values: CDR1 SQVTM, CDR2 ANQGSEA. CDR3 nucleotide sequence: TGCAGCGTTGGGGGGGGCGATGAGACCCAGTACTTC. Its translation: CSVGGGDETQYF. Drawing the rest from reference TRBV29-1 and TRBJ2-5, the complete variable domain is SAVISQKPSRDICQRGTSLTIQCQVDSQVTMMFWYRQQPGQSLTLIATANQGSEATYESGFVIDKFPISRPNLTFSTLTVSNMSPEDSSIYLCSVGGGDETQYFGPGTRLLVL.

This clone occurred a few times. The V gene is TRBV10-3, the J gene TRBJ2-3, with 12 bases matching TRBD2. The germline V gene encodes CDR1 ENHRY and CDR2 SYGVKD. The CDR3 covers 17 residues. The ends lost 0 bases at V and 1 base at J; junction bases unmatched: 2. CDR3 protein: CAISESTSGGRTDTQYF. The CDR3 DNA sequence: TGTGCCATCAGTGAGTCGACTAGCGGGGGACGCACAGATACGCAGTATTTT.

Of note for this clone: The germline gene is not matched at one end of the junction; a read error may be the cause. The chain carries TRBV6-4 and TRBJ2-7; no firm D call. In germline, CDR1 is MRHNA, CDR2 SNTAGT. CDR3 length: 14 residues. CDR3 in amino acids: CASSYSRTYYEQYF. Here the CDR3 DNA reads TGTGCCAGCAGTTACTCAAGGACGTATTACGAGCAGTACTTC.

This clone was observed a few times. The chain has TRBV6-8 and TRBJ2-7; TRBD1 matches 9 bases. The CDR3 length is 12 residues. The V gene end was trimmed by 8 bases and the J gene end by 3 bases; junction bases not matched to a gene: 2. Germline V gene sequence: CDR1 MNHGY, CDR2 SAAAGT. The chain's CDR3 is CASRDRVYEQYF. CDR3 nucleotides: TGTGCCAGCCGGGACAGGGTCTACGAGCAGTACTTC.

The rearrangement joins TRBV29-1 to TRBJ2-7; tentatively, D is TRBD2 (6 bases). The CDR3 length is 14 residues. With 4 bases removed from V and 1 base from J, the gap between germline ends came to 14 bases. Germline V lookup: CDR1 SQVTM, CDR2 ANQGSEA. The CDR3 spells CSVAPAGTSYEQYF. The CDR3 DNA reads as TGCAGCGTTGCCCCGGCGGGGACGTCCTACGAGCAGTACTTC.

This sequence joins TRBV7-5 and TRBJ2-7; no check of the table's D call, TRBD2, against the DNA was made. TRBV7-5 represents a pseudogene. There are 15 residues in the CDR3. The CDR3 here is CASSLGPEGRDEQYF. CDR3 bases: TGTGCCAGCAGCCTCGGTCCGGAGGGCCGGGACGAGCAGTACTTC.

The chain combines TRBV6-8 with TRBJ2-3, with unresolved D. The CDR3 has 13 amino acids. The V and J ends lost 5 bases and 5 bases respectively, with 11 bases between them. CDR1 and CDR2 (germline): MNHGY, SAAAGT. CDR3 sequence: CASSRDPIDTQYF. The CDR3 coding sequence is TGTGCCAGCAGTAGGGATCCAATAGATACGCAGTATTTT.

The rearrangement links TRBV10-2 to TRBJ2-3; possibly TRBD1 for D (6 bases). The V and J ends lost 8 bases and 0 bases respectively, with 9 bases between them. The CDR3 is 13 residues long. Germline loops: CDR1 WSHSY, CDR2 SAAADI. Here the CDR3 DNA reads TGCGCCAGCTCAGGGGCTAGCACAGATACGCAGTATTTT. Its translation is CASSGASTDTQYF.

The CDR3 sequence: CASSLPRATLSGYTF. The CDR3 bases are TGTGCCAGCAGCCTTCCCCGAGCGACCCTCTCTGGCTACACCTTC. The gene calls are TRBV14 and TRBJ1-2; unclear D gene. CDR1 is SGHDN, CDR2 FVKESK, per germline. The CDR3 contains 15 residues. V was shortened by 4 bases and J by 7 bases, with 19 bases between the two germline ends. Full variable domain (missing parts from reference TRBV14 and TRBJ1-2): EAGVTQFPSHSVIEKGQTVTLRCDPISGHDNLYWYRRVMGKEIKFLLHFVKESKQDESGMPNNRFLAERTGGTYSTLKVQPAELEDSGVYFCASSLPRATLSGYTFGSGTRLTVV.

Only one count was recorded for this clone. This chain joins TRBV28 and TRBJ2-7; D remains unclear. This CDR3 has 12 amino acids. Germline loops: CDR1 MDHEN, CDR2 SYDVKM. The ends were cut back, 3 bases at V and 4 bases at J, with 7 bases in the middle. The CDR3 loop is CASSFFRYEQYF. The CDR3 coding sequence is TGTGCCAGCAGTTTCTTTAGGTACGAGCAGTACTTC.

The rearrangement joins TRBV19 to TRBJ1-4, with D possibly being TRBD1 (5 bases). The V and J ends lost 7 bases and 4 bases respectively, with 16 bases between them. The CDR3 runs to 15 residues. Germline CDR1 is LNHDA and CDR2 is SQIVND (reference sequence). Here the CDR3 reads CASIREKENNEKLFF. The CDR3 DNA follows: TGTGCCAGTATCAGGGAAAAGGAGAATAATGAAAAACTGTTTTTT.

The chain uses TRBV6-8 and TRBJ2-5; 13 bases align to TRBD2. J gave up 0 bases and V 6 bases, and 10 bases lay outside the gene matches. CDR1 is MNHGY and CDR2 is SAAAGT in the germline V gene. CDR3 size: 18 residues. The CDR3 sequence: CASSARGLAGWYQETQYF. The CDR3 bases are TGTGCCAGCAGCGCAAGGGGACTAGCGGGGTGGTACCAAGAGACCCAGTACTTC.

The CDR3 bases are TGTGCCAGCAAGCCGGGGTCAGGTGTTCAGTACTTC. Translation gives CASKPGSGVQYF. The chain carries TRBV12-5 and TRBJ2-4; D may be TRBD2 (5 bases). The V gene's germline CDR1 is LGHNT and CDR2 FRNRAP. This CDR3 spans 12 amino acids. Using reference TRBV12-5 and TRBJ2-4 for the parts outside the CDR3, the full variable domain is DARVTQTPRHKVTEMGQEVTMRCQPILGHNTVFWYRQTMMQGLELLAYFRNRAPLDDSGMPKDRFSAEMPDATLATLKIQPSEPRDSAVYFCASKPGSGVQYFGAGTRLSVL.

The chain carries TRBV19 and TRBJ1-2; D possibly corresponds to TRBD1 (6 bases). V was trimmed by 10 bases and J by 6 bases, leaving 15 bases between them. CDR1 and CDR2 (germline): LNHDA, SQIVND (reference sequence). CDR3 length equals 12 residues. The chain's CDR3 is CAIETGANGYTF. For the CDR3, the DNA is TGTGCCATTGAGACGGGGGCCAATGGCTACACCTTC.

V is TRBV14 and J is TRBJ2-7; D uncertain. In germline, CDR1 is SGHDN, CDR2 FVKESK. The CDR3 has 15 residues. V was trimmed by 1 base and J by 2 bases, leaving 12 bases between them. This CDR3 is CASSQGQAWTYEQYF. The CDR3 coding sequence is TGTGCCAGCAGCCAAGGTCAGGCCTGGACCTACGAGCAGTACTTC.

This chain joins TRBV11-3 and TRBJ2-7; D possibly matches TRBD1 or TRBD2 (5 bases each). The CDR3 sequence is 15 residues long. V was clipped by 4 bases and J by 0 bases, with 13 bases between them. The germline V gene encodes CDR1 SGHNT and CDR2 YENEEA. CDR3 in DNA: TGTGCCAGCAGCTCCGCCGGGACGAGCTCCTACGAGCAGTACTTC. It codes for CASSSAGTSSYEQYF.

The CDR3 loop reads CASSEGMNTEAFF. In nucleotides, the CDR3 is TGTGCCAGCAGCGAGGGGATGAACACTGAAGCTTTCTTT. The chain couples TRBV14 to TRBJ1-1; possibly TRBD1 for D (5 bases). Per germline, CDR1 SGHDN and CDR2 FVKESK. The ends were cut back, 5 bases at V and 0 bases at J, with 7 bases in the middle. The CDR3 spans 13 residues.

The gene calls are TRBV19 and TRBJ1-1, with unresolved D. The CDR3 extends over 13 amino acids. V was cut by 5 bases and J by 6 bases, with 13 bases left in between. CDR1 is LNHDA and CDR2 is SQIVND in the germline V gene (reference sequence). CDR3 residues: CASSGWNVAEAFF. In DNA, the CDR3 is TGTGCCAGTAGTGGGTGGAATGTCGCTGAAGCTTTCTTT.

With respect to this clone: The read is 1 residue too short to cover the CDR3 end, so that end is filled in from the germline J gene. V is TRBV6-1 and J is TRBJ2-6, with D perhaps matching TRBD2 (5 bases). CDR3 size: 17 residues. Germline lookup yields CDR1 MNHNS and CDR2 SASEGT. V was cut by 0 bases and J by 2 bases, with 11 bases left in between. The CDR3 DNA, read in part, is TGTGCCAGCAGTGAAGCGGTCCGGCGGGCTGGGGCCAACGTCCTGACT. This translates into CASSEAVRRAGANVLT. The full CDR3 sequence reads CASSEAVRRAGANVLTF.

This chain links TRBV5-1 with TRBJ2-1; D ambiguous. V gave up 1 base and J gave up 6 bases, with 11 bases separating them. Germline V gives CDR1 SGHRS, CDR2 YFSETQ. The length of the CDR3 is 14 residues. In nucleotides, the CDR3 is TGCGCCAGCAGCTTGTTGCTAGTGGGCAATGAGCAGTTCTTC. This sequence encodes CASSLLLVGNEQFF.

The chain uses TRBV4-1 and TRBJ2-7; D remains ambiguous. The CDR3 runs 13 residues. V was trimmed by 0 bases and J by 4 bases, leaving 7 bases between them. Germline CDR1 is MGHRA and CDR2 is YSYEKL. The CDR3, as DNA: TGCGCCAGCAGCCAAGACAACCTGTACGAGCAGTACTTC. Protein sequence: CASSQDNLYEQYF.

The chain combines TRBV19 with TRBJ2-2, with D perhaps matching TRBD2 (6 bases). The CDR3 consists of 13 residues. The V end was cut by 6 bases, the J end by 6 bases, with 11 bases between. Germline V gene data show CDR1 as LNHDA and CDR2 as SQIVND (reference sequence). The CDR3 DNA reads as TGTGCCAGTAGCTGGGGGAGGCCCGGGGAGCTGTTTTTT. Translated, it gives CASSWGRPGELFF.